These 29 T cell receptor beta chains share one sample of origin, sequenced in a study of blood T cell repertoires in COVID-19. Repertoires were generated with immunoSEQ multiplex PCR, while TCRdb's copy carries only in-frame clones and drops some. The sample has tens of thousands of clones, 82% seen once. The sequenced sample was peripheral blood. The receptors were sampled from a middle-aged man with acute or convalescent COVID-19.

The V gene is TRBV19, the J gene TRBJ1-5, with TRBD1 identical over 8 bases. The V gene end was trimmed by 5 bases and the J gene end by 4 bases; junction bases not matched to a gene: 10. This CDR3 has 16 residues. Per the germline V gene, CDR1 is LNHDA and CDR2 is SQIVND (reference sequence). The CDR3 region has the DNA TGTGCCAGTAGTGCCCCCGGGACAGGAGTAAATCAGCCCCAGCATTTT. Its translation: CASSAPGTGVNQPQHF.

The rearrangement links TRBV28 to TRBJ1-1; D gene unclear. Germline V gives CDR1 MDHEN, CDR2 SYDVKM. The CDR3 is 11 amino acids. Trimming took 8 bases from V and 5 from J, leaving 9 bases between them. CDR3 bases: TGTGCCAGCCTATGGGAGACTGAAGCTTTCTTT. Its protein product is CASLWETEAFF.

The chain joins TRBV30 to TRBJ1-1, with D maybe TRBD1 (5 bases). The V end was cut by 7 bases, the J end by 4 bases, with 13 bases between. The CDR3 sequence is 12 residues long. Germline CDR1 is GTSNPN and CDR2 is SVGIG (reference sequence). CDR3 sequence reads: CASSRVRTEAFF. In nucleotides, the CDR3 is TGTGCCTCCTCCAGGGTCCGCACTGAAGCTTTCTTT.

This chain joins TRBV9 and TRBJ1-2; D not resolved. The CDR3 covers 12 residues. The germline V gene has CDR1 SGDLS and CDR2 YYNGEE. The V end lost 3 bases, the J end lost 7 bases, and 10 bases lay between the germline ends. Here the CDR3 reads CASSGILVGYTF. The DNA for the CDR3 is TGTGCCAGCAGCGGAATTTTAGTTGGCTACACCTTC.

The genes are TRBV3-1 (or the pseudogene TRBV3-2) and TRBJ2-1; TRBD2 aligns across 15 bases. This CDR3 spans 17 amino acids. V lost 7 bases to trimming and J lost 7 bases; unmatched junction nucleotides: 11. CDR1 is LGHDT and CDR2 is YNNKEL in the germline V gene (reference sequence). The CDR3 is CASNHRTSGGAGNEQFF. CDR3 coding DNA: TGTGCCAGCAACCATCGGACTAGCGGGGGGGCCGGGAATGAGCAGTTCTTC.

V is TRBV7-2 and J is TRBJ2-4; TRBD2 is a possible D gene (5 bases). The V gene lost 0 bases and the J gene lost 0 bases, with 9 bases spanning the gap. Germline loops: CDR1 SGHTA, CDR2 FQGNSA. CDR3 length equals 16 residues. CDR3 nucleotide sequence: TGTGCCAGCAGCTTAGCCTCCGGACTAGCCAAAAACATTCAGTACTTC. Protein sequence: CASSLASGLAKNIQYF.

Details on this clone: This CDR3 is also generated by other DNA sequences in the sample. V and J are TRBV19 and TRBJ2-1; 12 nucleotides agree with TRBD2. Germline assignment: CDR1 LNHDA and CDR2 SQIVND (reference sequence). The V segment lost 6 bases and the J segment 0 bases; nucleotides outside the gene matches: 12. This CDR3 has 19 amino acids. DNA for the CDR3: TGTGCCAGTAGCCCCAGACTAGCGGGGGCCATAAGCTCCTACAATGAGCAGTTCTTC. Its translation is CASSPRLAGAISSYNEQFF.

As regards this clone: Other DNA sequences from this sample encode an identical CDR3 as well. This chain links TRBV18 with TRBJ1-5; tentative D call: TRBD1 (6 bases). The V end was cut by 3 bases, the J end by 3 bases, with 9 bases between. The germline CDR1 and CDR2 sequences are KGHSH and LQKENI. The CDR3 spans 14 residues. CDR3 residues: CASSPNRDNQPQHF. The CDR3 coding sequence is TGTGCCAGCTCACCGAACAGGGACAATCAGCCCCAGCATTTT.

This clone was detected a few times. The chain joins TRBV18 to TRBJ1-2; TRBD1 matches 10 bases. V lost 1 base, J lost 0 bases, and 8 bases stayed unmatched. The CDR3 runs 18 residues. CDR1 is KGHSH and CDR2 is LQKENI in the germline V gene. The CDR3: CASSPQGQGPSTNYGYTF. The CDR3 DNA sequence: TGTGCCAGCTCACCACAGGGACAGGGGCCATCCACTAACTATGGCTACACCTTC.

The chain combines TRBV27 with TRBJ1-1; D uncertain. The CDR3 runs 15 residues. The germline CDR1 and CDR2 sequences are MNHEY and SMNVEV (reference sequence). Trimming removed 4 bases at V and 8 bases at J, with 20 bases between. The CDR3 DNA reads TGTGCCAGCAGTTCCCCTCTCTTCCGGGGAGCGGAAGCTTTCTTT. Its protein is CASSSPLFRGAEAFF.

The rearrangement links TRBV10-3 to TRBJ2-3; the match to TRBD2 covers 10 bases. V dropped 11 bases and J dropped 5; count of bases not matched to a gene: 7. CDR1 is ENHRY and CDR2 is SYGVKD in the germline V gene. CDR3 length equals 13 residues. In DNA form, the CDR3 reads TGTGCCTCTCGGCTAGCGGGGGAAGATACGCAGTATTTT. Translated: CASRLAGEDTQYF.

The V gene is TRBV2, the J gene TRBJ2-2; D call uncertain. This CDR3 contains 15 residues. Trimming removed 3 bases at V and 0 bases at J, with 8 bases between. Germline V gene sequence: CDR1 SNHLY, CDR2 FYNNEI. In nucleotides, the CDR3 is TGTGCCAGCAGTGAGCGGTTCCCGAACACCGGGGAGCTGTTTTTT. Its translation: CASSERFPNTGELFF.

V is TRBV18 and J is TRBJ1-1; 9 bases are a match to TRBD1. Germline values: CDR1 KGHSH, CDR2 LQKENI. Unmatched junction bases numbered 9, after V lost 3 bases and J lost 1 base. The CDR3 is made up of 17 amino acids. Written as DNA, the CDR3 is TGTGCCAGCTCACCTACCCCCCGGGGACAGGGGAACACTGAAGCTTTCTTT. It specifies CASSPTPRGQGNTEAFF.

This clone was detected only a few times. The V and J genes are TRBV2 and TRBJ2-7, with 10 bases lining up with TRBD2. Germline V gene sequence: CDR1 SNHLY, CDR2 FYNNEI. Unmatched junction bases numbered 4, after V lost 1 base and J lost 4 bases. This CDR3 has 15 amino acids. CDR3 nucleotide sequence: TGTGCCAGCAGTGAAGGAATAGCGGGGGGATACGAGCAGTACTTC. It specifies CASSEGIAGGYEQYF.

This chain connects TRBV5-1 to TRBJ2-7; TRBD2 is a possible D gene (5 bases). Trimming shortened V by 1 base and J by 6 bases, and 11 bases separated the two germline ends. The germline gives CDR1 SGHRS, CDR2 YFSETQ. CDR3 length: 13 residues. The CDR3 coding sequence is TGCGCCAGCAGCTTGCGGGGATCGGGCGAGCAGTACTTC. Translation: CASSLRGSGEQYF.

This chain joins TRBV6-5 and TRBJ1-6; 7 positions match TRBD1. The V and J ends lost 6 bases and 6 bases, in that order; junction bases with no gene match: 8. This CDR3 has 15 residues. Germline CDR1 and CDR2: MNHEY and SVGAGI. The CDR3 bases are TGTGCCAGCAGACAGGGGTTCTCGAGTAATTCACCCCTCCACTTT. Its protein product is CASRQGFSSNSPLHF.

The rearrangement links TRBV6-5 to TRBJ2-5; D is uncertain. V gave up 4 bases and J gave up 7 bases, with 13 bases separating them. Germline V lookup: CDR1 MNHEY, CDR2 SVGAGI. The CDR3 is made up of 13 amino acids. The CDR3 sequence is CASSSPPIGTQYF. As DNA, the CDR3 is TGTGCCAGCAGTTCCCCACCTATCGGGACCCAGTACTTC.

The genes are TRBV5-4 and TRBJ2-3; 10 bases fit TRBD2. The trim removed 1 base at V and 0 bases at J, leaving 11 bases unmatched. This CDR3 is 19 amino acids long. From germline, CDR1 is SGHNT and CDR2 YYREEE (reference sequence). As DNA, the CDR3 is TGTGCCAGCAGCTTGAGTGCCAAGCGGGGGGGTCTAAGCACAGATACGCAGTATTTT. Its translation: CASSLSAKRGGLSTDTQYF.

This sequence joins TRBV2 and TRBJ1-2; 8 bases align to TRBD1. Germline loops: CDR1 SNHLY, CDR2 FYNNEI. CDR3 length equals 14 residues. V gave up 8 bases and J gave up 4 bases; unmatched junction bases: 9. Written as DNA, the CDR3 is TGTGCCAGCCAAAGCCGACAGGGGAGCTATGGCTACACCTTC. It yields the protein CASQSRQGSYGYTF.

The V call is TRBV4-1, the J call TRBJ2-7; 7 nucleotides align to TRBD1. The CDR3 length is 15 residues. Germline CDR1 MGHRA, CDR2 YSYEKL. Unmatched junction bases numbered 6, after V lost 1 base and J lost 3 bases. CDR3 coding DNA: TGCGCCAGCAGCCAAGCTCAGGGACAGTTCTACGAGCAGTACTTC. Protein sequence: CASSQAQGQFYEQYF.

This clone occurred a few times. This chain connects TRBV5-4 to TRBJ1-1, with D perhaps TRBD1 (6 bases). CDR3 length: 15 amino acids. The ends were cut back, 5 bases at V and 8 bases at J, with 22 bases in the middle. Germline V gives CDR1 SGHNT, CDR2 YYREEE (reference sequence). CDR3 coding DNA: TGTGCCAGCAGTGATTCCGGGACACCTTATTTGGAAGCTTTCTTT. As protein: CASSDSGTPYLEAFF.

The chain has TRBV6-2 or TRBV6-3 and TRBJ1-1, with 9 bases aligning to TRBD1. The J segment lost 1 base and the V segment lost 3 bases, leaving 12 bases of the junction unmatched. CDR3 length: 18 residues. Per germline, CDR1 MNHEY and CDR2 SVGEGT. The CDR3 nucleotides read TGTGCCAGCAGTTATTTATCGGGACAGGGCCCTAGGAACACTGAAGCTTTCTTT. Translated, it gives CASSYLSGQGPRNTEAFF.

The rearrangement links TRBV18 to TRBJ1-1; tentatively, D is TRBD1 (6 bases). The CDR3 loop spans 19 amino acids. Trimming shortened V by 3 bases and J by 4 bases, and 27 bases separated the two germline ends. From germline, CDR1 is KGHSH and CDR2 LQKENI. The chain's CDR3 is CASSPWARGGSGRTTEAFF. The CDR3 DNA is TGTGCCAGCTCACCTTGGGCCAGGGGAGGGTCGGGGCGGACCACTGAAGCTTTCTTT.

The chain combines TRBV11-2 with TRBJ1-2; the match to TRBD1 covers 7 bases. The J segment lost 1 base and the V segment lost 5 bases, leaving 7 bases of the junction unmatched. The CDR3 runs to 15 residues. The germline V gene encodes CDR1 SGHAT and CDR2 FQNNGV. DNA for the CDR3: TGTGCCAGCAGCCTGGATCCAGGGGGTAACTATGGCTACACCTTC. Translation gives CASSLDPGGNYGYTF.

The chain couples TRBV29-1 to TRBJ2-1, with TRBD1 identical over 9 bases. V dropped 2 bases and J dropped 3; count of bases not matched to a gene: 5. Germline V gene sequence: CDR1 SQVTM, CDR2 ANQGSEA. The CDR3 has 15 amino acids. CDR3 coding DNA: TGCAGCGTTGAAAGAGACAGGGGGTACTACAATGAGCAGTTCTTC. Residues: CSVERDRGYYNEQFF.

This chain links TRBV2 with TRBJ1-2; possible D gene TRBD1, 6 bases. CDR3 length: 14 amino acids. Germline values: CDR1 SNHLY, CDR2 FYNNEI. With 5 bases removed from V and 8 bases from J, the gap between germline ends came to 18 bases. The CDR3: CASSPNGGAGGYTF. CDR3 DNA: TGTGCCAGCAGTCCGAACGGGGGGGCTGGCGGCTACACCTTC.

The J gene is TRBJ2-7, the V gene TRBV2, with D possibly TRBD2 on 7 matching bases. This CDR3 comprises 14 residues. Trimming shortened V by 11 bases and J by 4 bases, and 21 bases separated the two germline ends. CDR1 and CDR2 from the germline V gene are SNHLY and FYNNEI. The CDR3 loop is CAGIPPGGRYEQYF. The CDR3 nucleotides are TGTGCCGGAATTCCACCGGGGGGCAGGTACGAGCAGTACTTC.

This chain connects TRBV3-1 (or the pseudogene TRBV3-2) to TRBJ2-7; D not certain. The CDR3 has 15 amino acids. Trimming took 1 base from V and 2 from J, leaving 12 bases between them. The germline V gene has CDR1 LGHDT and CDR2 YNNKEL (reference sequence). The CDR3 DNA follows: TGTGCCAGCAGCCAAGGGCGCGGCAGTCCCTACGAGCAGTACTTC. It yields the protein CASSQGRGSPYEQYF.

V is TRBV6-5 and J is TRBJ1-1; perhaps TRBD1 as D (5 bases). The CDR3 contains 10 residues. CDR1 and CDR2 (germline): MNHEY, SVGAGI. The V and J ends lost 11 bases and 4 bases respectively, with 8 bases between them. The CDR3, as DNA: TGTGCCGCCGGGGGCACTGAAGCTTTCTTT. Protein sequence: CAAGGTEAFF.